This passage covers 7 T cell receptor beta chains from one sample sequenced in a study of tumor-infiltrating lymphocytes in primary liver carcinoma. With approximately 500 ng total RNA as template and a constant-region primer, TCR beta cDNA was made. Libraries covering TCR beta were generated through three nested multiplex PCR rounds (using a slightly modified ARM-PCR). TRBV1-TRBV30 forward primers and a C-beta reverse primer were used in the first two PCR rounds, which each ran for about 11 cycles. TCRdb re-called the multiplex PCR reads through MiXCR, storing one row per CDR3 protein. The table lists some 180,000 distinct CDR3 sequences, 50% to 75% of them singletons. The source of the blood RNA was unsorted whole blood, and germline DNA was extracted as well. Sequenced input: peripheral blood. The source is a man aged 35 to 55 with primary liver carcinoma and hepatitis B virus infection.

About this clonotype: This may stem from a read error, because a much larger clone lies one nucleotide away. The CDR3: CSVEGGLAGGAGTQYF. CDR3 nucleotides: TGCAGCGTTGAAGGGGGGCTAGCGGGAGGGGCAGGTACGCAGTATTTT. This sequence joins TRBV29-1 and TRBJ2-3; 12 bases map to TRBD2. After removal of 1 base from V and 8 bases from J, the junction contained 10 bases not matched to a gene. This CDR3 contains 16 residues. Germline-derived CDR1 and CDR2 are SQVTM and ANQGSEA.

Notes on this clonotype: The conserved final phenylalanine or tryptophan is absent from the CDR3, which likely points to a read error. The rearrangement links TRBV10-3 to TRBJ2-1, with 7 bases fitting TRBD2. Germline trimming cut 0 bases from V and 5 bases from J; bases unmatched to any gene: 4. The germline gives CDR1 ENHRY, CDR2 SYGVKD. The CDR3 is 15 amino acids. CDR3 amino acids: CAISESLAANNEQFL. DNA of the CDR3: TGTGCCATCAGTGAGTCCCTAGCGGCTAACAATGAGCAGTTCCTC.

A word on this clonotype: This clone may be a read error of a much larger clone one base away. The chain combines TRBV11-2 with TRBJ2-7, with 9 bases that match TRBD1. In germline, CDR1 is SGHAT, CDR2 FQNNGV. CDR3 length: 14 amino acids. V shed 3 bases, J shed 3 bases, and the junction held 3 bases outside the gene matches. The CDR3 DNA reads TGTGCCAGCAGCTTCCAGGACAGGGGCTACGAGCAGTACTTC. It encodes CASSFQDRGYEQYF.

This clonotype was found a few times. CDR3 sequence (DNA): TGCGCCAGCAGCCCCCAGGGGCGGGACGAGCAGTACTTC. Protein product: CASSPQGRDEQYF. The chain recombines TRBV4-1 with TRBJ2-7; perhaps TRBD1 as D (6 bases). Germline values: CDR1 MGHRA, CDR2 YSYEKL. The CDR3 runs 13 residues. V lost 4 bases and J lost 5, with 12 bases in between.

The V and J genes are TRBV6-5 and TRBJ2-5, with 7 bases matching TRBD2. The CDR3 has 15 residues. V trimming: 6 bases; J trimming: 3 bases; junction bases outside the gene matches: 10. CDR1 and CDR2 (germline): MNHEY, SVGAGI. The CDR3 region is CASRSGLGGEETQYF. For the CDR3, the DNA is TGTGCCAGCAGGTCCGGGTTGGGGGGGGAAGAGACCCAGTACTTC.

For this clonotype: A clone one base away is much larger, so this may be a read error. CDR3 DNA sequence: TGCACCAGCAGCCAAGAAGGGAGAAGGGCAGTTAAGCAGTTCTTC. Amino acid sequence: CTSSQEGRRAVKQFF. This sequence joins TRBV4-1 and TRBJ2-1, with a possible D match to TRBD2 (5 bases). The CDR3 has 15 residues. CDR1 and CDR2 (germline): MGHRA, YSYEKL.

This clonotype showed up many times. The chain recombines TRBV14 with TRBJ2-7; no reliable D call. Trimming pared 0 bases from V and 8 bases from J, leaving 8 bases between. The CDR3 runs 12 residues. Germline V gene sequence: CDR1 SGHDN, CDR2 FVKESK. Here the CDR3 DNA reads TGTGCCAGCAGCCAAGACGGAGCGAAGCAGTACTTC. It yields the protein CASSQDGAKQYF. The full variable domain, in which reference TRBV14 and TRBJ2-7 provide the parts outside the CDR3, is EAGVTQFPSHSVIEKGQTVTLRCDPISGHDNLYWYRRVMGKEIKFLLHFVKESKQDESGMPNNRFLAERTGGTYSTLKVQPAELEDSGVYFCASSQDGAKQYFGPGTRLTVT.